This T cell receptor (beta chain) was obtained from a study of early T cells in non-severe SARS-CoV-2 infection. Study details: Chains were not paired, and sequencing was done on bulk RNA from unsorted whole blood. Study-wide results and caveats: VDJdb matches were skewed toward anti-spike CD8 T cell responses.

Individual cDNA molecules were tagged with unique molecular identifiers, the study reported. TCRdb re-analysed the 5' RACE reads in MiXCR, keeping a single row per CDR3 protein. The repertoire includes roughly 30,000 distinct CDR3 sequences, approximately 5.9% of them detected once, and approximately 5.8% sits in the top ten. This clonotype was counted ten times or more. Its cognate antigen is unknown. The sequencing input was whole blood. The receptor was isolated from an adult who was a healthcare worker with PCR-confirmed SARS-CoV-2 infection or an uninfected control (not recorded which).

The CDR3 DNA follows: TGTGCCATCAGTGAGTCCTCTTTGGGTTCGGAGCCCCAGCATTTT. Translating gives CAISESSLGSEPQHF. V gene TRBV10-3 combines with J gene TRBJ1-5; D is uncertain. Germline values: CDR1 ENHRY, CDR2 SYGVKD. Trimming stripped 0 bases from V and 8 bases from J, with 14 bases between. The CDR3 is 15 amino acids.